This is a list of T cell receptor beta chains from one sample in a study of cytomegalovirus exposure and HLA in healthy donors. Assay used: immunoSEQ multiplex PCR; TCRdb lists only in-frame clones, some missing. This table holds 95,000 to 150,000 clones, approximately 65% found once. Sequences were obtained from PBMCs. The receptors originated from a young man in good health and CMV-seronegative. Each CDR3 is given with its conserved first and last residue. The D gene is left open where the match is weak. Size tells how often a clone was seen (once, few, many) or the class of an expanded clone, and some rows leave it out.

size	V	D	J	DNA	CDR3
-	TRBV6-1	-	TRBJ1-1	TGTGCCAGCAGTGAAAGGTTCGGGAGCACTGAAGCTTTCTTT	CASSERFGSTEAFF
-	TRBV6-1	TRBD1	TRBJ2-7	TGTGCCAGCAGCGGACAGGGTGGAGTCTCCTACGAGCAGTACTTC	CASSGQGGVSYEQYF
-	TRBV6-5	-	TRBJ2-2	TGTGCCAGCAGTTACTCTTTCCCCTTAACCGGGGAGCTGTTTTTT	CASSYSFPLTGELFF
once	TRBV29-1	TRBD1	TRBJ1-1	TGCAGCGTTGTGGGACAGGGCGGATCTGAAGCTTTCTTT	CSVVGQGGSEAFF
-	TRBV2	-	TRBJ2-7	TGTGCCAGCAGTGAAGTAGGGGGGGGCACCTACGAGCAGTACTTC	CASSEVGGGTYEQYF
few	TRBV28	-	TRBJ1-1	TGTGCCAGCAGTTTAAGCGGACCGTTGAACACTGAAGCTTTCTTT	CASSLSGPLNTEAFF
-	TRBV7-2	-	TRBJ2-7	TGTGCCAGCAGCTCGACGTACAGAGAGCAGTACTTC	CASSSTYREQYF
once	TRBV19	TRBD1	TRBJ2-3	TGTGCCAGTAGTCCCCGAGGGGGCAGAGATACGCAGTATTTT	CASSPRGGRDTQYF
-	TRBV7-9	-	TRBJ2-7	TGTGCCAGCAGCTTACCCGGGATCACCGGGCACCACGAGCAGTACTTC	CASSLPGITGHHEQYF
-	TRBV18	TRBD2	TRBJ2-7	TGTGCCAGCTCTTTTGGACCCGGGGGGAGCTACGAGCAGTACTTC	CASSFGPGGSYEQYF
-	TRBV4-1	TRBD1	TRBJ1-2	TGCGCCAGCAGCCTAACAACGGGACAGGAAAACTATGGCTACACCTTC	CASSLTTGQENYGYTF
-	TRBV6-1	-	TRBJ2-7	TGTGCCAGCACCTTAGGGGGACCTGAGCAGTACTTC	CASTLGGPEQYF
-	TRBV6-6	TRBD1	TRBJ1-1	TGTGCCAGCAGTATTACAGGGGGAACAAGCACTGAAGCTTTCTTT	CASSITGGTSTEAFF
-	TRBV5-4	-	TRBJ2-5	TGTGCCAGCAGCCCCACCCCAGGGGATAAAGGTCAAGAGACCCAGTACTTC	CASSPTPGDKGQETQYF
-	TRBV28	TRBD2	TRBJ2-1	TGTGCCAGCAGTGAACTAGCGGGAGGAGGGTTCTTC	CASSELAGGGFF
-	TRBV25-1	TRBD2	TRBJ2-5	TGTGCCAGCAGGGAGGGGAGGGTTGAGACCCAGTACTTC	CASREGRVETQYF
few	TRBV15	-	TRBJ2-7	TGTGCCACCAGCACAGAGGCTTACGGGCTAGCGATATCCTACGAGCAGTACTTC	CATSTEAYGLAISYEQYF
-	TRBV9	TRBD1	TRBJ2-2	TGTGCCAGCAGCGTACCTGTCGAGCGGGACAGGGCCGGGGAGCTGTTTTTT	CASSVPVERDRAGELFF
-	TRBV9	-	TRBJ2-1	TGTGCCAGCAGCGTAGGGGCGGGGAGCTCCTACAATGAGCAGTTCTTC	CASSVGAGSSYNEQFF
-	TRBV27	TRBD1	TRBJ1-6	TGTGCCAGCTCGATTACAGGGGGGCATTCACCCCTCCACTTT	CASSITGGHSPLHF
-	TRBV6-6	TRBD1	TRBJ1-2	TGTGCCAGCAGTTCACAGGGGAACTATGGCTACACCTTC	CASSSQGNYGYTF
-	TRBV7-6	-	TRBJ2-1	TGTGCCAGCAGCTTAGCGCCGGGGAGTGAGCAGTTCTTC	CASSLAPGSEQFF
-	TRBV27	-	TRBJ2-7	TGTGCCAGCACGCAACTGGGACAGGGCGGGAGGAGCTCCTACGAGCAGTACTTC	CASTQLGQGGRSSYEQYF
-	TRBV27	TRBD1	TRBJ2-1	TGTGCCAGCTTATCCACAGGGGGCAATGAGCAGTTCTTC	CASLSTGGNEQFF
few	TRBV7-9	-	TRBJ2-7	TGTGCCAGCAGCTTAGATATATTCCAAACAAAAACCTACGAGCAGTACTTC	CASSLDIFQTKTYEQYF
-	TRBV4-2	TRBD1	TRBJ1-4	TGTGCCAGCAGCCAAGAATTAAGAGGGACAGGGCCCGGAAAACTGTTTTTT	CASSQELRGTGPGKLFF
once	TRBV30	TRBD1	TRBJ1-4	TGTGCCTGGCCAAGACAGGGACCTAATGAAAAACTGTTTTTT	CAWPRQGPNEKLFF
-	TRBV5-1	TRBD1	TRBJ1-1	TGCGCCAGCAGCCGAGGGACAGGGAGACGTGTCACTGAAGCTTTCTTT	CASSRGTGRRVTEAFF
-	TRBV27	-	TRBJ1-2	TGTGCCAGCAGCCCTACGGGGTCCTATGGCTACACCTTC	CASSPTGSYGYTF
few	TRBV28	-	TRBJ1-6	TGTGCCAGCGCCGGGGGAGGTTCGAACTCACCCCTCCACTTT	CASAGGGSNSPLHF